One TCR beta chain is described in this entry. Its target is not known. This table comes from immunoSEQ multiplex PCR, and its TCRdb copy is limited to in-frame clones, with some not included. The data hold 120,000 or so clones, with approximately 92% observed a single time. This entry belongs to a study of T cell responses to AZD1222 COVID-19 vaccine. Study-wide results and limits: The CD4 TCRs associated with vaccination extended across spike and predominated at 160-218 and 743-854. Among those given AZD1222, only six were seropositive at baseline.

CDR3 size: 12 residues. Germline V gene data show CDR1 as MNHEY and CDR2 as SVGAGI. V was clipped by 6 bases and J by 6 bases; unmatched bases: 1. Investigators merged groups given second doses at roughly 4 or roughly 12 weeks. The rearrangement joins TRBV6-5 to TRBJ1-5, with 8 bases identical to TRBD1. This receptor was taken from an adult who received the AZD1222 COVID-19 vaccine. The source material was peripheral blood, sampled 28 days after the second AZD1222 dose. Here the CDR3 reads CASSDRGQPQHF. In DNA, the CDR3 is TGTGCCAGCAGCGACAGGGGTCAGCCCCAGCATTTT.